A selection of T cell receptor beta chains follows, all from one sample in a study of T cell responses to AZD1222 COVID-19 vaccine. Generated by immunoSEQ multiplex PCR, the TCRdb table keeps only in-frame clones and is missing some. The data show roughly 110,000 clones, about 90% seen once. The material was peripheral blood, obtained on day 0 of AZD1222 vaccination. These receptors originate from an adult in good health. Both conserved end residues are part of each CDR3. Fields, in order: V gene, clone size, J gene, D gene, CDR3 protein, CDR3 DNA. The D gene is left open where the match is weak. Clone size is shown for a subset of rows, as once, few, many or a class of expanded clone.

v_call: TRBV5-1; clone_size: .; j_call: TRBJ1-1; d_call: .; cdr3_aa: CASRSGTSNTEAFF; cdr3_nt: TGCGCCAGCAGATCCGGGACCAGCAACACTGAAGCTTTCTTT
v_call: TRBV3-1/TRBV3-2; clone_size: .; j_call: TRBJ2-5; d_call: TRBD1; cdr3_aa: CASSQEGKDRGAQYF; cdr3_nt: TGTGCCAGCAGCCAAGAGGGAAAGGACAGGGGAGCCCAGTACTTC
v_call: TRBV6-5; clone_size: .; j_call: TRBJ1-2; d_call: .; cdr3_aa: CASSKSGTSHVGYTF; cdr3_nt: TGTGCCAGCAGTAAATCGGGGACGTCTCATGTTGGCTACACCTTC
v_call: TRBV10-3; clone_size: .; j_call: TRBJ1-2; d_call: .; cdr3_aa: CAISDLAKGIHGYTF; cdr3_nt: TGTGCCATCAGTGACCTGGCCAAAGGAATCCATGGCTACACCTTC
v_call: TRBV29-1; clone_size: .; j_call: TRBJ2-1; d_call: TRBD2; cdr3_aa: CSVERSGSGRASEQFF; cdr3_nt: TGCAGCGTCGAGCGAAGTGGTAGCGGGAGGGCGAGTGAGCAGTTCTTC
v_call: TRBV28; clone_size: .; j_call: TRBJ2-7; d_call: .; cdr3_aa: CASRSGPSYEQYF; cdr3_nt: TGTGCCAGCAGGTCGGGACCCTCCTACGAGCAGTACTTC
v_call: TRBV10-3; clone_size: .; j_call: TRBJ2-5; d_call: TRBD1; cdr3_aa: CAISRDREETQYF; cdr3_nt: TGTGCCATCAGCCGGGACAGGGAGGAGACCCAGTACTTC
v_call: TRBV7-3; clone_size: .; j_call: TRBJ2-1; d_call: TRBD2; cdr3_aa: CASSLTGLAGFNEQFF; cdr3_nt: TGTGCCAGCAGCTTAACTGGACTAGCGGGTTTCAATGAGCAGTTCTTC
v_call: TRBV6-5; clone_size: .; j_call: TRBJ2-2; d_call: TRBD1; cdr3_aa: CASSLNRGNTGELFF; cdr3_nt: TGTGCCAGCAGCCTCAACAGGGGGAACACCGGGGAGCTGTTTTTT
v_call: TRBV5-1; clone_size: .; j_call: TRBJ2-3; d_call: .; cdr3_aa: CASSLTGGWLGGDTQYF; cdr3_nt: TGCGCCAGCAGCCTCACCGGTGGCTGGCTGGGTGGAGATACGCAGTATTTT
v_call: TRBV7-2; clone_size: .; j_call: TRBJ2-2; d_call: TRBD2; cdr3_aa: CASSLGVGTSATGELFF; cdr3_nt: TGTGCCAGCAGCTTGGGGGTGGGGACTAGCGCCACCGGGGAGCTGTTTTTT
v_call: TRBV9; clone_size: .; j_call: TRBJ1-5; d_call: .; cdr3_aa: CASSVATNQPQHF; cdr3_nt: TGTGCCAGCAGCGTAGCAACCAATCAGCCCCAGCATTTT
v_call: TRBV2; clone_size: once; j_call: TRBJ2-1; d_call: TRBD2; cdr3_aa: CASTSGLAGNEQFF; cdr3_nt: TGTGCCAGCACATCGGGACTAGCGGGAAATGAGCAGTTCTTC
v_call: TRBV12-3/TRBV12-4; clone_size: once; j_call: TRBJ2-5; d_call: .; cdr3_aa: CASSFSWQETQYF; cdr3_nt: TGTGCCAGCAGTTTCAGCTGGCAAGAGACCCAGTACTTC
v_call: TRBV10-1; clone_size: .; j_call: TRBJ1-2; d_call: .; cdr3_aa: CASSSGPRDGYTF; cdr3_nt: TGCGCCAGCAGTTCCGGGCCACGGGATGGCTACACCTTC
v_call: TRBV5-1; clone_size: .; j_call: TRBJ2-1; d_call: .; cdr3_aa: CASSLIERSSYNEQFF; cdr3_nt: TGCGCCAGCAGCTTGATAGAGCGGAGCTCCTACAATGAGCAGTTCTTC
v_call: TRBV7-8; clone_size: .; j_call: TRBJ1-2; d_call: TRBD1; cdr3_aa: CASRVTGGGGYTF; cdr3_nt: TGTGCCAGCAGGGTGACAGGGGGAGGGGGCTACACCTTC
v_call: TRBV6-5; clone_size: .; j_call: TRBJ2-5; d_call: TRBD1; cdr3_aa: CASSIGTGGRTQYF; cdr3_nt: TGTGCCAGCAGTATAGGGACAGGGGGGAGGACCCAGTACTTC
v_call: TRBV27; clone_size: .; j_call: TRBJ2-1; d_call: TRBD2; cdr3_aa: CASTGGGGSSSYNEQFF; cdr3_nt: TGTGCCAGCACCGGGGGGGGCGGGTCGAGCTCCTACAATGAGCAGTTCTTC
v_call: TRBV7-7; clone_size: .; j_call: TRBJ2-1; d_call: TRBD2; cdr3_aa: CASSSGLAGVNEQFF; cdr3_nt: TGTGCTAGCAGCTCGGGACTAGCGGGAGTAAATGAGCAGTTCTTC
v_call: TRBV5-4; clone_size: .; j_call: TRBJ2-7; d_call: .; cdr3_aa: CASSLGGAGSGDEQYF; cdr3_nt: TGTGCCAGCAGCTTGGGAGGGGCAGGGTCTGGGGACGAGCAGTACTTC
v_call: TRBV9; clone_size: once; j_call: TRBJ1-1; d_call: .; cdr3_aa: CASSDSHHRGDTEAFF; cdr3_nt: TGTGCCAGCAGCGATAGTCACCATCGTGGGGACACTGAAGCTTTCTTT
v_call: TRBV6-2/TRBV6-3; clone_size: once; j_call: TRBJ1-1; d_call: .; cdr3_aa: CASSYWPVEAFF; cdr3_nt: TGTGCCAGCAGTTACTGGCCTGTTGAAGCTTTCTTT
v_call: TRBV10-1; clone_size: .; j_call: TRBJ2-1; d_call: TRBD2; cdr3_aa: CASSPSGTSGGEQFF; cdr3_nt: TGCGCCAGCAGCCCCTCCGGGACTAGCGGTGGAGAGCAGTTCTTC
v_call: TRBV6-5; clone_size: .; j_call: TRBJ2-1; d_call: TRBD2; cdr3_aa: CASSPPTSGRHEQFF; cdr3_nt: TGTGCCAGCAGTCCCCCCACTAGCGGGAGACATGAGCAGTTCTTC